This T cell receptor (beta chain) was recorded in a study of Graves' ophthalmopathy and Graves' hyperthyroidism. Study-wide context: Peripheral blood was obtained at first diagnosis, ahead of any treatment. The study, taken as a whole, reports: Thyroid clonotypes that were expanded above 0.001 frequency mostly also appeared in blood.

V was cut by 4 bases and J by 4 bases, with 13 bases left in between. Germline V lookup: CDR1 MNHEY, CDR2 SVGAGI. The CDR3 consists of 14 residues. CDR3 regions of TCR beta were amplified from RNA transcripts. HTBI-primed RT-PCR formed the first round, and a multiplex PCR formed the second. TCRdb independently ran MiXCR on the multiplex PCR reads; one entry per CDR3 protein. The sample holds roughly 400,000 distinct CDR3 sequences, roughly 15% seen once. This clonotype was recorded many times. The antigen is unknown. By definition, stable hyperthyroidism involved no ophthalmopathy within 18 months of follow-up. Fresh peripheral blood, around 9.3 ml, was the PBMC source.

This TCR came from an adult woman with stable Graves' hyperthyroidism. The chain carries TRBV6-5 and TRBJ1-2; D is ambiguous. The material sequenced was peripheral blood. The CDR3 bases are TGTGCCAGCAGTTCCCCGTCCCCACCCTATGGCTACACCTTC. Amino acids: CASSSPSPPYGYTF.